This T cell receptor (beta chain) emerged from a study of blood T cells in healthy people across ages. This clonotype occurred a few times. This CDR3 contains 14 residues. Germline lookup yields CDR1 SGHAT and CDR2 FQNNGV. V dropped 5 bases and J dropped 7 bases, with 17 bases sitting between them. Next came a second PCR, run for about 7 to 12 cycles, which used a sample-barcoded 5' primer along with a J-beta primer mix. TCRdb redid the calling of the 5' RACE reads with MiXCR, one entry per CDR3 protein. This table holds under 1,100,000 distinct CDR3 sequences, around 25% found once. The same data also went into a second study, on T cells of mothers and their children. That paper adds: All donors were healthy and Caucasian; they were a few mothers and their six children.

Source material: blood. The gene calls are TRBV11-2 and TRBJ2-5, with D possibly being TRBD1 (5 bases). This sequence originates from a girl aged 2-15 years in good health. CDR3 nucleotide sequence: TGTGCCAGCAGCCCCGAACCAGGGTTCGGGACCCAGTACTTC. Translating it yields CASSPEPGFGTQYF. Full variable domain (rest looked up from reference TRBV11-2 and TRBJ2-5): EAGVAQSPRYKIIEKRQSVAFWCNPISGHATLYWYQQILGQGPKLLIQFQNNGVVDDSQLPKDRFSAERLKGVDSTLKIQPAKLEDSAVYLCASSPEPGFGTQYFGPGTRLLVL.